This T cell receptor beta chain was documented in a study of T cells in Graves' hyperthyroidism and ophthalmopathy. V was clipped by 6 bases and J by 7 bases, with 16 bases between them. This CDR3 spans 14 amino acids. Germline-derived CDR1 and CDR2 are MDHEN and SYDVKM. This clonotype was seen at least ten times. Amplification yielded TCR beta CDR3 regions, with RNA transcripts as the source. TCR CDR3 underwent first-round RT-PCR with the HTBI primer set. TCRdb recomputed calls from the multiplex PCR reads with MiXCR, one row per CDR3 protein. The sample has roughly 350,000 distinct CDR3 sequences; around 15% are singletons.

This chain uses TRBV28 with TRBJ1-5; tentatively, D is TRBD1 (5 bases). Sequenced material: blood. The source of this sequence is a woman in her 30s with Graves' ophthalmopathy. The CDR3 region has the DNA TGTGCCAGCAGGCGAGGGGCGAAGGGACAGCCCCAGCATTTT. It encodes CASRRGAKGQPQHF.